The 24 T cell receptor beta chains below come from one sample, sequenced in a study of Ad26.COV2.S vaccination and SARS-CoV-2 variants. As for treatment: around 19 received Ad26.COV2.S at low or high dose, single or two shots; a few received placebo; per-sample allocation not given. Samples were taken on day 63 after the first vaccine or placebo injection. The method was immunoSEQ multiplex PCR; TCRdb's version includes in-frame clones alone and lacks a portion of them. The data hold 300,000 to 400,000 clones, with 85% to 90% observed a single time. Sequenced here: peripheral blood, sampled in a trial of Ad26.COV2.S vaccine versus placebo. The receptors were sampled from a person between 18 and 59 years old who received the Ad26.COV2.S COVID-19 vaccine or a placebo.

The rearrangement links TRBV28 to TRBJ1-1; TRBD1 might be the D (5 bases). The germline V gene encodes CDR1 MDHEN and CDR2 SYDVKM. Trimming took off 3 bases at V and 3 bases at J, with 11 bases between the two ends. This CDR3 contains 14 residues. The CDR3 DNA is TGTGCCAGCAGTTTGGTAGGGACGGACACTGAAGCTTTCTTT. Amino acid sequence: CASSLVGTDTEAFF.

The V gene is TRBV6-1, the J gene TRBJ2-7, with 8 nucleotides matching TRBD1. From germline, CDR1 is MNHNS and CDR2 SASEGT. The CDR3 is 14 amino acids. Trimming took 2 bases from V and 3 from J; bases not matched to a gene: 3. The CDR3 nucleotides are TGTGCCAGCAGTGAATCAGGACAGGGCTACGAGCAGTACTTC. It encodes CASSESGQGYEQYF.

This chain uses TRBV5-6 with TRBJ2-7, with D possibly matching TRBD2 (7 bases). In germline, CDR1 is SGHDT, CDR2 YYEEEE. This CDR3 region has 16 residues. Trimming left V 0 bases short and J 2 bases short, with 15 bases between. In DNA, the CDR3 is TGTGCCAGCAGCTTGGATGAAGGGGGGGCAACCTACGAGCAGTACTTC. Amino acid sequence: CASSLDEGGATYEQYF. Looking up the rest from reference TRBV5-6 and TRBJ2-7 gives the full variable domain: DAGVTQSPTHLIKTRGQQVTLRCSPKSGHDTVSWYQQALGQGPQFIFQYYEEEERQRGNFPDRFSGHQFPNYSSELNVNALLLGDSALYLCASSLDEGGATYEQYFGPGTRLTVT.

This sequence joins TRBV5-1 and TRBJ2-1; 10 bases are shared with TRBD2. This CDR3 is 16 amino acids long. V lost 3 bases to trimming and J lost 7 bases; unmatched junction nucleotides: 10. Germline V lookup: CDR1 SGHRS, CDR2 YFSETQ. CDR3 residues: CASSWAGTSVGNEQFF. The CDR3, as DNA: TGCGCCAGCAGCTGGGCCGGGACTAGCGTTGGTAATGAGCAGTTCTTC. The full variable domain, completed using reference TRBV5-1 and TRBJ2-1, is KAGVTQTPRYLIKTRGQQVTLSCSPISGHRSVSWYQQTPGQGLQFLFEYFSETQRNKGNFPGRFSGRQFSNSRSEMNVSTLELGDSALYLCASSWAGTSVGNEQFFGPGTRLTVL.

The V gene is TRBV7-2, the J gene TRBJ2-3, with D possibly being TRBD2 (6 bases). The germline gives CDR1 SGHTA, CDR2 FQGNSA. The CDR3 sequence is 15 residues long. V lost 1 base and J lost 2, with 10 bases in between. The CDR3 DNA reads TGTGCCAGCAGCTTAGTTAGCGGAGACACAGATACGCAGTATTTT. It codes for CASSLVSGDTDTQYF.

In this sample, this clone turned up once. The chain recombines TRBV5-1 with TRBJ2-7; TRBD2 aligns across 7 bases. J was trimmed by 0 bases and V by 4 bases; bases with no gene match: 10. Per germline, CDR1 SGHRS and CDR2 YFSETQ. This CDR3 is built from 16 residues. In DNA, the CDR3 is TGCGCCAGCAGCCCCGACGCGGGAGCAAACTCCTACGAGCAGTACTTC. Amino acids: CASSPDAGANSYEQYF.

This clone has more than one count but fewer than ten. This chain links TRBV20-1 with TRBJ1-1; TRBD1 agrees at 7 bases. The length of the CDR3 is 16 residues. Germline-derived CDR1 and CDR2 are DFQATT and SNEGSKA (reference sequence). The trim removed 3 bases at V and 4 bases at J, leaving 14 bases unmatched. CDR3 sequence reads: CSASRGGRGVSTEAFF. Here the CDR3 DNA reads TGCAGTGCTAGTAGAGGCGGCAGGGGGGTATCCACTGAAGCTTTCTTT.

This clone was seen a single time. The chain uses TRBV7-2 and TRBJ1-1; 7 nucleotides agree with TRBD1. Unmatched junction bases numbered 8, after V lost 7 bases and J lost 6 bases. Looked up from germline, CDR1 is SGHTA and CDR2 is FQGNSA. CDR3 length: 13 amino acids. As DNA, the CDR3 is TGTGCCAGCAACCAGGGGGTCGTCTCTGAAGCTTTCTTT. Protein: CASNQGVVSEAFF.

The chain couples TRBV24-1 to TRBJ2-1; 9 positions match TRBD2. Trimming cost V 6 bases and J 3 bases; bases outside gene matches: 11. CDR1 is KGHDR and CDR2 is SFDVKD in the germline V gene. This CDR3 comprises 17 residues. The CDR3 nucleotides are TGTGCCACCAGTTCCTATGGGGCGGGAGGGATCTACAATGAGCAGTTCTTC. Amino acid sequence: CATSSYGAGGIYNEQFF.

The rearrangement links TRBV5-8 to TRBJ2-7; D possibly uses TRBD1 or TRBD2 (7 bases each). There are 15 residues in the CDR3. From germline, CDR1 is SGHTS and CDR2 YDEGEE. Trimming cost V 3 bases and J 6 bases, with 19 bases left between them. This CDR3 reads CASSSPGRGRVEQYF. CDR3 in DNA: TGTGCCAGCAGCTCGCCGGGGAGGGGGCGAGTCGAGCAGTACTTC.

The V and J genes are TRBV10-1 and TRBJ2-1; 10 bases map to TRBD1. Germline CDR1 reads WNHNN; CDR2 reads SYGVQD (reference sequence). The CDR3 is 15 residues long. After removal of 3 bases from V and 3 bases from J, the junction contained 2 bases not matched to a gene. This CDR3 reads CASSDRTGGYNEQFF. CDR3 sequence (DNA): TGCGCCAGCAGTGATAGGACAGGGGGCTACAATGAGCAGTTCTTC.

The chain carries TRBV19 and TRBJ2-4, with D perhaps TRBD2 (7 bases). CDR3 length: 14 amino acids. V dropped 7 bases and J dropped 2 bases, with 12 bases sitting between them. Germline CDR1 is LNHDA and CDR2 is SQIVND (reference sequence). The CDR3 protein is CASKGGTTKNIQYF. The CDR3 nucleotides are TGTGCCAGTAAGGGAGGGACAACCAAAAACATTCAGTACTTC.

This chain's CDR3 is CASSLGGSVGNEQFF. The DNA for the CDR3 is TGTGCCAGCAGTTTAGGCGGGAGCGTCGGGAATGAGCAGTTCTTC. The chain uses TRBV28 and TRBJ2-1; 7 nucleotides agree with TRBD2. This CDR3 has 15 amino acids. Unmatched junction bases numbered 8, after V lost 2 bases and J lost 7 bases. Germline CDR1 reads MDHEN; CDR2 reads SYDVKM.

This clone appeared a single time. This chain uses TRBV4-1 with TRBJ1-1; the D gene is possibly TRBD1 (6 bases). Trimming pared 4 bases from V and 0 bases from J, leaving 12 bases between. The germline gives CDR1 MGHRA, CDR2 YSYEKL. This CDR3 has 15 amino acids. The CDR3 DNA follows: TGCGCCAGCAGCCTTTTTGGGACAATGAACACTGAAGCTTTCTTT. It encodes CASSLFGTMNTEAFF.

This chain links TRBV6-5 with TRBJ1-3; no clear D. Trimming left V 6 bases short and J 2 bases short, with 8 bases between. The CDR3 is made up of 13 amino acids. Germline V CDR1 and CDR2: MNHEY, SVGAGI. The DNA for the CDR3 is TGTGCCAGCAGCAGTCCGGCTGGAAACACCATATATTTT. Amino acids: CASSSPAGNTIYF.

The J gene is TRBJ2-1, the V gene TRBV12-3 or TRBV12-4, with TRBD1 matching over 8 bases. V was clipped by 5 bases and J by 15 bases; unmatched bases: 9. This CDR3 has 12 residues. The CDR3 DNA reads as TGTGCCAGCAGTCTAGGACAGGGATGGGTGTTCTTC. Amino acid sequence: CASSLGQGWVFF.

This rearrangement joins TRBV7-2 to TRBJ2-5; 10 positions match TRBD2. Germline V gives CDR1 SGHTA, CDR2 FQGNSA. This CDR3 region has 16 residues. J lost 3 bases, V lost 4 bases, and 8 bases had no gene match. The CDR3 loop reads CASSSESGRVEETQYF. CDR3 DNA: TGTGCCAGCAGCTCCGAGAGCGGGAGGGTAGAAGAGACCCAGTACTTC.

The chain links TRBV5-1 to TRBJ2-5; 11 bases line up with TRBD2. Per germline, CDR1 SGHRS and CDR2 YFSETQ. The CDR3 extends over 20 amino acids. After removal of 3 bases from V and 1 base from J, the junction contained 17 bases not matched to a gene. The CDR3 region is CASSSPVSSGGGIFQETQYF. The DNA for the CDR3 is TGCGCCAGCAGCTCCCCCGTGAGTAGCGGGGGGGGTATTTTCCAAGAGACCCAGTACTTC.

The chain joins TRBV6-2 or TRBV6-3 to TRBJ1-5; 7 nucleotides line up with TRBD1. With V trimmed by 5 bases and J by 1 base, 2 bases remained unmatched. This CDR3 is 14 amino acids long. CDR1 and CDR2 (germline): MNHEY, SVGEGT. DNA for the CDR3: TGTGCCAGCAGTCTACAGGGGAGCAATCAGCCCCAGCATTTT. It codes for CASSLQGSNQPQHF.

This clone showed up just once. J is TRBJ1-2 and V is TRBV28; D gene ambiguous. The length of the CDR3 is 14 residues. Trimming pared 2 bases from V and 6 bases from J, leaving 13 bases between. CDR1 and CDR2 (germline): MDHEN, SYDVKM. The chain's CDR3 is CASSLQPLMDGYTF. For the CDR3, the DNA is TGTGCCAGCAGTTTACAGCCTCTAATGGATGGCTACACCTTC.

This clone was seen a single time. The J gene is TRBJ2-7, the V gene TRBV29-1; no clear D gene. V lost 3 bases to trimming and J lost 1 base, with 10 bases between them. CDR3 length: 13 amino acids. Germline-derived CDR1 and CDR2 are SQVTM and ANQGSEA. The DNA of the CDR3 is TGCAGCGTTGATTGTTCTGGGTCCTACGAGCAGTACTTC. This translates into CSVDCSGSYEQYF.

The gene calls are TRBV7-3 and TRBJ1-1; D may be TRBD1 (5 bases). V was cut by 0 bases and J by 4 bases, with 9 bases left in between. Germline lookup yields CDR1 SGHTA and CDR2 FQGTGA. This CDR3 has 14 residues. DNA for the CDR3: TGTGCCAGCAGCTTAACAGGCAGGGTCACTGAAGCTTTCTTT. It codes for CASSLTGRVTEAFF.

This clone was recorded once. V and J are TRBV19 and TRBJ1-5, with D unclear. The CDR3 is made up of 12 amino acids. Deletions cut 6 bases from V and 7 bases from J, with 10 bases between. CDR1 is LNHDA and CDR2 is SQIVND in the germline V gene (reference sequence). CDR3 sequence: CASRGLYQPQHF. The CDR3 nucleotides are TGTGCCAGTAGGGGTTTGTACCAGCCCCAGCATTTT.

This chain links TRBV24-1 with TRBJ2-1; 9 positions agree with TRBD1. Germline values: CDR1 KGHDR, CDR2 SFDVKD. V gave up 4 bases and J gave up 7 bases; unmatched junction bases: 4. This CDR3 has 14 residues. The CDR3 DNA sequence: TGTGCCACCAGTGAAGGACAGGGGAGGAATGAGCAGTTCTTC. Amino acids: CATSEGQGRNEQFF.